These T cell receptor beta chains were read from a single sample in a study of beta chain features in type 1 diabetes. Sequencing used immunoSEQ multiplex PCR; TCRdb keeps in-frame clones, though not all of them. This sample has about 340,000 clones, with 7.5% to 9% found just once. Sequenced sample: central memory CD4+ T cells from blood. Receptor source: a woman aged 18-30 years in good health. Both conserved end residues are part of each CDR3.

V: TRBV11-2; J: TRBJ2-7; CDR3: CASSSETSTGTRRYEQYF
V: TRBV28; J: TRBJ2-2; CDR3: CASSLHRVAGELFF
V: TRBV15; J: TRBJ1-2; CDR3: CATSRDSFGYTF
V: TRBV5-1; J: TRBJ1-1; CDR3: CASSHRTGGANTEAFF
V: TRBV18; J: TRBJ1-1; CDR3: CASSPREGAGNTEAFF
V: TRBV11-2; J: TRBJ1-5; CDR3: CASSLESKQPQHF
V: TRBV5-4; J: TRBJ2-3; CDR3: CASSLGGLATDTQYF
V: TRBV6-5; J: TRBJ2-7; CDR3: CASKGPTYEQYF
V: TRBV7-7; J: TRBJ2-1; CDR3: CASSPDPSYNEQFF
V: TRBV6-6; J: TRBJ1-5; CDR3: CASSVNSNQPQHF
V: TRBV7-2; J: TRBJ2-5; CDR3: CASSFSPQSQETQYF
V: TRBV7-8; J: TRBJ2-6; CDR3: CASSARDRLLGANVLTF
V: TRBV6-1; J: TRBJ2-5; CDR3: CASNPDRGQETQYF
V: TRBV2; J: TRBJ2-3; CDR3: CASSQGLADTDTQYF
V: TRBV28; J: TRBJ2-5; CDR3: CASSNSNSETQYF
V: TRBV27; J: TRBJ1-2; CDR3: CASGSGRYGYTF
V: TRBV7-6; J: TRBJ2-5; CDR3: CASSSQGRETQYF
V: TRBV7-8; J: TRBJ2-2; CDR3: CASRIGSQNTGELFF
V: TRBV5-1; J: TRBJ1-2; CDR3: CASSSQGTAFYSGYTF
V: TRBV6-1; J: TRBJ2-7; CDR3: CASSLAGFTYEQYF
V: TRBV28; J: TRBJ1-5; CDR3: CASSAAGSSNQPQHF
V: TRBV5-1; J: TRBJ1-1; CDR3: CASSLAEGGSAEAFF
V: TRBV5-1; J: TRBJ2-2; CDR3: CASSKEGVQGNTGELFF
V: TRBV10-3; J: TRBJ2-3; CDR3: CAIRNGGDGDTQYF
V: TRBV7-9; J: TRBJ2-1; CDR3: CASSLVPGRAYNEQFF
V: TRBV7-9; J: TRBJ2-7; CDR3: CASSLNEGLFEF